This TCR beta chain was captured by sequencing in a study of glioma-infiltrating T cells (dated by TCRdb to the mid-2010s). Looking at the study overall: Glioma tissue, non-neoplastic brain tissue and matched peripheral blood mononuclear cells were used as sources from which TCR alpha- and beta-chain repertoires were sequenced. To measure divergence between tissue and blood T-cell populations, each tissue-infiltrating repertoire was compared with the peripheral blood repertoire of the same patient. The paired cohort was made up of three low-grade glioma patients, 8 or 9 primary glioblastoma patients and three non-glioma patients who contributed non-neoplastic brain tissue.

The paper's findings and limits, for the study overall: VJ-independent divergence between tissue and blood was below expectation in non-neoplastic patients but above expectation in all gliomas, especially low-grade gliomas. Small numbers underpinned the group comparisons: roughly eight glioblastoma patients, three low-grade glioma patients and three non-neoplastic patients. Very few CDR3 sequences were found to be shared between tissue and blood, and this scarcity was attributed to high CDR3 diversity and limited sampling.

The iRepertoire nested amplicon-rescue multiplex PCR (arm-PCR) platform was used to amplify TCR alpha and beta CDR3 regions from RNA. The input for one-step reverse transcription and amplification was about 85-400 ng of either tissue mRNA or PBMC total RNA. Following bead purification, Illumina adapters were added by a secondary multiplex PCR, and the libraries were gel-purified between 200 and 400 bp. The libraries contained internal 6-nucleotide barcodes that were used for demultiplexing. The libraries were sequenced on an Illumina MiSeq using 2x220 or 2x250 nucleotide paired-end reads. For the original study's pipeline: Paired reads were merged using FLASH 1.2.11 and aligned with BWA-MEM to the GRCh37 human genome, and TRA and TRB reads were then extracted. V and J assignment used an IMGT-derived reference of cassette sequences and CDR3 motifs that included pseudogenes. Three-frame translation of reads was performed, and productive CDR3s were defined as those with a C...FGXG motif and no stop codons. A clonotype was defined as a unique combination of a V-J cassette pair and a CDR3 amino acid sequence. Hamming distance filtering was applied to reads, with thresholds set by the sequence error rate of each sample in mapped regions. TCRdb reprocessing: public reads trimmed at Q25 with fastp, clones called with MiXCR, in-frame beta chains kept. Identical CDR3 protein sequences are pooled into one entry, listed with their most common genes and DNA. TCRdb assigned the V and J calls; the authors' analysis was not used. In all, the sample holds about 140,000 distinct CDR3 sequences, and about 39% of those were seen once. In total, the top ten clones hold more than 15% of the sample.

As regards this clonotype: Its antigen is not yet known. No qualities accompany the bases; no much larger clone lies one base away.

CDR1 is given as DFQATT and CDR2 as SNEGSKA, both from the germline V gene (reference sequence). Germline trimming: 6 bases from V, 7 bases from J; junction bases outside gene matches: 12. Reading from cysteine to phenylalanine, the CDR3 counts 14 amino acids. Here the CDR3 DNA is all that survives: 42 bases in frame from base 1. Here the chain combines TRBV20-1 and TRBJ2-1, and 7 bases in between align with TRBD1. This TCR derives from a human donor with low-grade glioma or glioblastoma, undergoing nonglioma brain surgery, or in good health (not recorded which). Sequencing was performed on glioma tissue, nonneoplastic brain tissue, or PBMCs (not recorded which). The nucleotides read TGCAGTGCGAGAAGGGGGCTAGGAGGTAATGAGCAGTTCTTC. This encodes CSARRGLGGNEQFF.